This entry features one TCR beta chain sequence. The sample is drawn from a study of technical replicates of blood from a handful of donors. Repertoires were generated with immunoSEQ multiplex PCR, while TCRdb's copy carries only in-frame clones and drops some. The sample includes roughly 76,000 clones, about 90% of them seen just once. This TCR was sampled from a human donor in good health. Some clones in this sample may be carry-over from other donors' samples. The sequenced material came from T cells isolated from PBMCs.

Here the CDR3 reads CASSLHTTYEQYF. CDR3 nucleotides: TGTGCCAGCAGTTTGCATACAACCTACGAGCAGTACTTC. J is TRBJ2-7 and V is TRBV27; D gene ambiguous. Trimming removed 3 bases at V and 2 bases at J, with 8 bases between. The germline V gene encodes CDR1 MNHEY and CDR2 SMNVEV (reference sequence). CDR3 length equals 13 residues.